The 11 T cell receptor beta chains below come from one sample, sequenced in a study of T-cell reconstitution after alpha-beta-depleted transplantation in children. TCRbeta library preparation incorporated unique molecular identifiers. TCRdb recomputed calls from the PCR reads with MiXCR, one row per CDR3 protein. This table has roughly 570,000 distinct CDR3 sequences, 25% to 30% appearing once. The sequencing here drew on PBMCs, taken before TCRalphabeta/CD19-depleted stem cell transplant. Source of these receptors: a boy in the first two years of life with Wiskott-Aldrich syndrome, due to receive a stem cell transplant.

This clonotype has only one observation. This sequence joins TRBV5-1 and TRBJ2-5, with TRBD2 identical over 7 bases. The CDR3 loop spans 16 amino acids. Germline values: CDR1 SGHRS, CDR2 YFSETQ. The junction had 12 bases not matched to a gene; V was cut back by 0 bases and J by 7 bases. This CDR3 is CASSLEPGQPGGTQYF. The CDR3 nucleotides are TGCGCCAGCAGCTTGGAACCTGGACAACCGGGGGGGACCCAGTACTTC.

Comments on this clonotype: A read error may produce the germline difference seen at one junction end. The CDR3 spells CAISLTTGNNEQFF. The CDR3 region has the DNA TGTGCCATCAGCTTAACGACAGGGAACAATGAGCAGTTCTTC. V is TRBV5-6 and J is TRBJ2-1; 7 bases are a match to TRBD1. Germline CDR1 and CDR2: SGHDT and YYEEEE. The CDR3 totals 14 residues.

The V and J genes are TRBV14 and TRBJ2-5; weak D call: TRBD2 (5 bases). Germline V gene data show CDR1 as SGHDN and CDR2 as FVKESK. Deletions cut 1 base from V and 3 bases from J, with 15 bases between. The CDR3 length is 16 residues. The CDR3 nucleotides read TGTGCCAGCAGCCAAGTCCGAGGGAGCTCCAAAGAGACCCAGTACTTC. Protein: CASSQVRGSSKETQYF.

The rearrangement uses TRBV6-1 and TRBJ2-7; D may be TRBD1 (6 bases). The V gene lost 6 bases and the J gene lost 3 bases, with 15 bases spanning the gap. There are 14 residues in the CDR3. Per the germline V gene, CDR1 is MNHNS and CDR2 is SASEGT. The CDR3 DNA is TGTGCCAGCAGCCAACGAGAGACAGGCTACGAGCAGTACTTC. Protein product: CASSQRETGYEQYF.

Only a few counts were recorded for this clonotype. This chain joins TRBV20-1 and TRBJ2-1, with TRBD2 identical over 7 bases. The CDR3 has 17 amino acids. Per germline, CDR1 DFQATT and CDR2 SNEGSKA (reference sequence). With 1 base clipped from V and 0 bases from J, the junction kept 9 bases outside the gene matches. In DNA form, the CDR3 reads TGCAGTGCTAGAGTACCTAAGGGCGGGAGCTCCTACAATGAGCAGTTCTTC. It codes for CSARVPKGGSSYNEQFF.

The genes are TRBV20-1 and TRBJ2-1; 8 positions agree with TRBD2. The V gene end was trimmed by 3 bases and the J gene end by 8 bases; junction bases not matched to a gene: 30. The CDR3 has 21 residues. The germline gives CDR1 DFQATT, CDR2 SNEGSKA (reference sequence). As DNA, the CDR3 is TGCAGTGCTAGCGGGCCCCGACGTTCAAGCGGGAGATCGGCAATCCCCGATGAGCAGTTCTTC. Its protein is CSASGPRRSSGRSAIPDEQFF.

This clonotype was observed a few times. The rearrangement uses TRBV28 and TRBJ2-1; D is possibly TRBD2 (5 bases). The germline CDR1 and CDR2 sequences are MDHEN and SYDVKM. The ends were cut back, 3 bases at V and 8 bases at J, with 8 bases in the middle. This CDR3 spans 12 amino acids. The CDR3: CASSLRAYEQFF. CDR3 nucleotide sequence: TGTGCCAGCAGTTTGAGGGCCTATGAGCAGTTCTTC.

The rearrangement uses TRBV5-1 and TRBJ2-5, with D maybe TRBD2 (6 bases). Between the trimmed V and J ends, which lost 6 bases and 4 bases, there was a span of 13 bases. The CDR3 has 13 residues. Germline V CDR1 and CDR2: SGHRS, YFSETQ. DNA for the CDR3: TGCGCCAGCACTGGAGGGGTGGGAGAGACCCAGTACTTC. The encoded protein is CASTGGVGETQYF.

The V gene is TRBV20-1, the J gene TRBJ1-6, with 7 bases that match TRBD1. The CDR3 covers 12 residues. V was pared by 6 bases and J by 7 bases, with 3 bases of the junction left unmatched. Germline CDR1 reads DFQATT; CDR2 reads SNEGSKA (reference sequence). DNA for the CDR3: TGCAGTGCGCAGGGGGGGAATTCACCCCTCCACTTT. Residues: CSAQGGNSPLHF.

This clonotype appeared many times. The V and J genes are TRBV10-3 and TRBJ2-1; 8 bases are shared with TRBD2. Germline lookup yields CDR1 ENHRY and CDR2 SYGVKD. Trimming cost V 6 bases and J 9 bases; bases outside gene matches: 10. The length of the CDR3 is 14 residues. The CDR3 DNA reads TGTGCCATCAGCCCACAAGCGGGAGAGGCTGAGCAGTTCTTC. This sequence encodes CAISPQAGEAEQFF.

This sequence joins TRBV20-1 and TRBJ2-5; D is unresolved. Germline assignment: CDR1 DFQATT and CDR2 SNEGSKA (reference sequence). This CDR3 is 13 amino acids long. Trimming left V 5 bases short and J 5 bases short, with 15 bases between. DNA of the CDR3: TGCAGTGCTGATCTAGGACGTGTGGAGACCCAGTACTTC. As protein: CSADLGRVETQYF.